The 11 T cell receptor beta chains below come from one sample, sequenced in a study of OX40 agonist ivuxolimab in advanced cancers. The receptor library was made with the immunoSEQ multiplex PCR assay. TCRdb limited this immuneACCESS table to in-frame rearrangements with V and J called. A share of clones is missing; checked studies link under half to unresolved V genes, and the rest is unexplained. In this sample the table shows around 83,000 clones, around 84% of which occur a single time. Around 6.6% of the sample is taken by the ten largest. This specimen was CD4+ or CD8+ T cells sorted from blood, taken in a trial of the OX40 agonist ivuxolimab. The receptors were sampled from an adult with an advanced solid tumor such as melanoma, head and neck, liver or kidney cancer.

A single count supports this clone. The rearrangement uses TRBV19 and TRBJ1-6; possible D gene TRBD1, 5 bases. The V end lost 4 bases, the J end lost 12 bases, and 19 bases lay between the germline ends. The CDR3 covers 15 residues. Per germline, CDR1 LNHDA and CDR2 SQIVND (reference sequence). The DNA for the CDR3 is TGTGCCAGTAGTAAGATGGCGACAGTCAGTTTACCCCTCCACTTT. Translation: CASSKMATVSLPLHF. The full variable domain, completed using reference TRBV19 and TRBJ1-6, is DGGITQSPKYLFRKEGQNVTLSCEQNLNHDAMYWYRQDPGQGLRLIYYSQIVNDFQKGDIAEGYSVSREKKESFPLTVTSAQKNPTAFYLCASSKMATVSLPLHFGNGTRLTVT.

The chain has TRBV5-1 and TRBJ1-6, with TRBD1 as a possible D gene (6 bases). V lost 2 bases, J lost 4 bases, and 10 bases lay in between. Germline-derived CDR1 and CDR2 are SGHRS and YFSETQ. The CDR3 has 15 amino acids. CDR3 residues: CASSFSDRYNSPLHF. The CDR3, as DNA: TGCGCCAGCAGCTTCTCGGACAGATATAATTCACCCCTCCACTTT. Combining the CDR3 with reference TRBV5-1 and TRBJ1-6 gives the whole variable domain KAGVTQTPRYLIKTRGQQVTLSCSPISGHRSVSWYQQTPGQGLQFLFEYFSETQRNKGNFPGRFSGRQFSNSRSEMNVSTLELGDSALYLCASSFSDRYNSPLHFGNGTRLTVT.

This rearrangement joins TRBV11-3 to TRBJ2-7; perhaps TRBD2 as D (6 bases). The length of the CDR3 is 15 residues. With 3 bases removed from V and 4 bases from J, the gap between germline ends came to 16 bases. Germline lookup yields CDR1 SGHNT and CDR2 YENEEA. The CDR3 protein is CASSLWRGLHYEQYF. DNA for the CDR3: TGTGCCAGCAGCTTGTGGCGGGGCCTCCATTACGAGCAGTACTTC.

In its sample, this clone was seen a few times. The CDR3 sequence: CASSILNEQYF. The CDR3 nucleotides are TGCGCCAGCAGCATCCTCAACGAGCAGTACTTC. This chain connects TRBV5-1 to TRBJ2-7; D call uncertain. Per germline, CDR1 SGHRS and CDR2 YFSETQ. V dropped 4 bases and J dropped 5 bases, with 7 bases sitting between them. The CDR3 is 11 amino acids.

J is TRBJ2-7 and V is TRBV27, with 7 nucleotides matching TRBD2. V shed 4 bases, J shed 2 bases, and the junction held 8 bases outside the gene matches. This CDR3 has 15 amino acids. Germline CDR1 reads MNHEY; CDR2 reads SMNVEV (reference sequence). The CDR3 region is CASSWGGGLAYEQYF. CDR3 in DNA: TGTGCCAGCAGTTGGGGGGGAGGTCTGGCCTACGAGCAGTACTTC.

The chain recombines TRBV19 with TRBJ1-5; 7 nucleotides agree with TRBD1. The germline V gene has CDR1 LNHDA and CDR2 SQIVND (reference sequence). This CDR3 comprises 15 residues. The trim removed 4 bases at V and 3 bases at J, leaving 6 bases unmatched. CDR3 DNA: TGTGCCAGTAGTAAAGACAGGGCCGTCAATCAGCCCCAGCATTTT. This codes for CASSKDRAVNQPQHF.

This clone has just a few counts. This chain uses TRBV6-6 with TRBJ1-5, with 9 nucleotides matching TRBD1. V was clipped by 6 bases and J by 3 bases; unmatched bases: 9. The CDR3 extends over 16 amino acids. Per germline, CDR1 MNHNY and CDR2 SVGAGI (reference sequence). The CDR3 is CASRSSNRGLNQPQHF. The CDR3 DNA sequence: TGTGCCAGCAGATCCTCTAACAGGGGGCTCAATCAGCCCCAGCATTTT.

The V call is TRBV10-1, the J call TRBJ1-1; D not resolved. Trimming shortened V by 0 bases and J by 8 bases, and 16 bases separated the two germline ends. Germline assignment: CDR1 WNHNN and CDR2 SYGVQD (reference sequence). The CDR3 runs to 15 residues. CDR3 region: CASSESSYPEIEAFF. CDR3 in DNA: TGCGCCAGCAGTGAGTCGAGTTATCCAGAGATAGAAGCTTTCTTT.

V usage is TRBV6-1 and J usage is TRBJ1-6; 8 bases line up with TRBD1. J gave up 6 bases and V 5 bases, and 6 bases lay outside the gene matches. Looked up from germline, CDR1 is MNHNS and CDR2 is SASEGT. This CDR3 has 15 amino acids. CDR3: CASSSRTGTNSPLHF. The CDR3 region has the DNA TGTGCCAGCAGTTCCCGGACAGGGACTAATTCACCCCTCCACTTT.

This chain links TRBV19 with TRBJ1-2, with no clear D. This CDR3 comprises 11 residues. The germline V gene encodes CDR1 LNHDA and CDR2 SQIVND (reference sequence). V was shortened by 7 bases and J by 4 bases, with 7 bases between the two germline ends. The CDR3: CASTSCYGYTF. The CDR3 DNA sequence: TGTGCCAGTACGTCCTGCTATGGCTACACCTTC.

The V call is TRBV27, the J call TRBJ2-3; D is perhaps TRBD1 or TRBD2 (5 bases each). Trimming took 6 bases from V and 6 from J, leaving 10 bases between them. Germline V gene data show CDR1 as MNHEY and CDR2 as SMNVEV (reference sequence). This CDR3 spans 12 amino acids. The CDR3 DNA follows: TGTGCCAGCAGCCCAGAGGGGGATACGCAGTATTTT. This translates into CASSPEGDTQYF.